The clone carrying this T cell receptor beta chain came up many times. The target antigen is unknown. The CDR3 totals 14 residues. Germline CDR1 MNHNS, CDR2 SASEGT. The germline V and J ends were trimmed by 5 bases and 2 bases, with 13 bases remaining between them. Extraction of PBMCs used 10 ml of fresh peripheral blood. The data derive from a study of T cells in Graves' hyperthyroidism and ophthalmopathy. Findings and caveats of the study: Model output signaled ophthalmopathy a median approximately six months ahead of onset.

Researchers took RNA transcripts and amplified the TCR beta CDR3 regions from them. When the TCR CDR3 underwent first-round RT-PCR, the HTBI primer set was used. Via MiXCR, TCRdb re-called the multiplex PCR reads, giving one row per CDR3 protein. The table has hundreds of thousands of distinct CDR3 sequences, about 15% seen once; the top ten hold roughly 10%. This sequence was found in a woman aged 18-35 years with Graves' hyperthyroidism. Input material: blood. The chain is built from TRBV6-1 and TRBJ2-7, with D possibly called TRBD1 or TRBD2 (5 bases each). Written as DNA, the CDR3 is TGTGCCAGCAGTCTCCGGGACGGTCCCTACGAGCAGTACTTC. This translates into CASSLRDGPYEQYF.